This T cell receptor (beta chain) derives from a study of T cell responses to AZD1222 COVID-19 vaccine. Across the study: Second-dose intervals near 4 or 12 weeks were combined. Findings and limits, study-wide: There were repertoire samples only from the period after the peak T cell response. In the spike-specific TCR repertoire, nearly half reportedly target unmutated variant regions.

With 6 bases clipped from V and 6 bases from J, the junction kept 14 bases outside the gene matches. The CDR3 covers 16 residues. CDR1 SGHNT and CDR2 YYREEE come from the germline V gene (reference sequence). A note on this clone: The antigen remains undetermined.

The table came from immunoSEQ multiplex PCR; TCRdb's copy has only in-frame clones and leaves some out. The data hold some 150,000 clones, with 94% observed a single time. The sample consisted of peripheral blood, taken on day 0 of AZD1222 vaccination. The chain has TRBV5-4 and TRBJ1-2; 10 nucleotides agree with TRBD1. The receptor's source is an adult in good health. The CDR3, as DNA: TGTGCCAGCACCCCGTCACGGGACAGGGGAGATCATGGCTACACCTTC. Amino acid sequence: CASTPSRDRGDHGYTF.